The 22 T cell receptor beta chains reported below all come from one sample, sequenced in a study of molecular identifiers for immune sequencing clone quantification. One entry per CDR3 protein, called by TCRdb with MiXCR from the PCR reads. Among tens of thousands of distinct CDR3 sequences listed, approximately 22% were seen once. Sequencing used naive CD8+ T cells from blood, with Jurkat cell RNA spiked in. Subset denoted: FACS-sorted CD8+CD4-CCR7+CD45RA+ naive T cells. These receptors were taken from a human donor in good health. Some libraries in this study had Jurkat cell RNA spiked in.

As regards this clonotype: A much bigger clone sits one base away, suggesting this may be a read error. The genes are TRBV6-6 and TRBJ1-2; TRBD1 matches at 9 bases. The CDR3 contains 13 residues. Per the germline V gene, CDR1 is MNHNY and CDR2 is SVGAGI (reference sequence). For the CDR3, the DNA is TGTGCCAGCAGAGAGGGACAGGGCTATGGCTGCACCTTC. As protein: CASREGQGYGCTF.

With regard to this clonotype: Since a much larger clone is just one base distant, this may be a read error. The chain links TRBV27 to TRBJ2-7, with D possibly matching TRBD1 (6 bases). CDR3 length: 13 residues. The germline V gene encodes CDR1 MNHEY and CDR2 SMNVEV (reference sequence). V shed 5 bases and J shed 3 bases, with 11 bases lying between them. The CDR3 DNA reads TGTGCCAGCAGTCGGGACACCTTCTACGAGCAGTACTTC. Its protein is CASSRDTFYEQYF.

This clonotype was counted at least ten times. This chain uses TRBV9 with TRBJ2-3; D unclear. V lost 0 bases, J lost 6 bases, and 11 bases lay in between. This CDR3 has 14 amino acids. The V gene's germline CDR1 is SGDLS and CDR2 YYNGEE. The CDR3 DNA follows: TGTGCCAGCAGCGTAGGCGAGTTATCCGATACGCAGTATTTT. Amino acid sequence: CASSVGELSDTQYF.

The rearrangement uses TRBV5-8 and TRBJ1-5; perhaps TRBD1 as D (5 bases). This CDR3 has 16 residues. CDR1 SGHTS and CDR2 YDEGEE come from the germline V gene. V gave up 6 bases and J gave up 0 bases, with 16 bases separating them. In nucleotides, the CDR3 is TGTGCCAGCACCGATGCCAGGGAATATAGCAATCAGCCCCAGCATTTT. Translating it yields CASTDAREYSNQPQHF.

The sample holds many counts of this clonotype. CDR3 region: CASSFVAGGNQPQHF. Written as DNA, the CDR3 is TGTGCCAGCAGTTTTGTGGCAGGGGGTAATCAGCCCCAGCATTTT. J is TRBJ1-5 and V is TRBV6-5; 7 bases match TRBD1. V shed 4 bases, J shed 4 bases, and the junction held 7 bases outside the gene matches. This CDR3 region has 15 residues. Germline-derived CDR1 and CDR2 are MNHEY and SVGAGI.

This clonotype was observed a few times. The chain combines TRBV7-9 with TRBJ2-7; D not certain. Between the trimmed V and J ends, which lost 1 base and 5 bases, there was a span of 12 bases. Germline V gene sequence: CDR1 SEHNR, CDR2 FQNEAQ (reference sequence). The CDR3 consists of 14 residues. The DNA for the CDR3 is TGTGCCAGCAGCTTAGACAGTATCAATAACGAGCAGTACTTC. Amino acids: CASSLDSINNEQYF. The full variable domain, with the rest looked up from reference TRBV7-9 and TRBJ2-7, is DTGVSQNPRHKITKRGQNVTFRCDPISEHNRLYWYRQTLGQGPEFLTYFQNEAQLEKSRLLSDRFSAERPKGSFSTLEIQRTEQGDSAMYLCASSLDSINNEQYFGPGTRLTVT.

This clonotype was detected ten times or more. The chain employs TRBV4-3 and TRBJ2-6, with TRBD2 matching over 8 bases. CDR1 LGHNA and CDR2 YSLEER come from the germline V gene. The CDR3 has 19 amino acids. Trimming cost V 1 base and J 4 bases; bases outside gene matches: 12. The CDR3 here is CASSQVHGAGVGGANVLTF. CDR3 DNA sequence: TGCGCCAGCAGCCAAGTGCATGGAGCGGGAGTAGGAGGGGCCAACGTCCTGACTTTC.

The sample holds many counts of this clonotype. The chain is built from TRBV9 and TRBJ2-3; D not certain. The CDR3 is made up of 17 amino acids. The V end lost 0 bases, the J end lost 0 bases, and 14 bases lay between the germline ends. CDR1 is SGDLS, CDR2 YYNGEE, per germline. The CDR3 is CASSVEASRPSTDTQYF. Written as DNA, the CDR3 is TGTGCCAGCAGCGTAGAGGCAAGCAGACCTAGCACAGATACGCAGTATTTT.

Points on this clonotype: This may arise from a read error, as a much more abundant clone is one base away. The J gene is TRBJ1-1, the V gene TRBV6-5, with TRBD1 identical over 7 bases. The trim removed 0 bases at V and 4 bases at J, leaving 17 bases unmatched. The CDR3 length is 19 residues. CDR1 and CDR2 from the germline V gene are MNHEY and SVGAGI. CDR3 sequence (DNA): TGTGCCAGCAGTTACTCGAACAGGGGCAGGATAGATAGGGGCACTGAAGCTTTCTTT. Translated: CASSYSNRGRIDRGTEAFF.

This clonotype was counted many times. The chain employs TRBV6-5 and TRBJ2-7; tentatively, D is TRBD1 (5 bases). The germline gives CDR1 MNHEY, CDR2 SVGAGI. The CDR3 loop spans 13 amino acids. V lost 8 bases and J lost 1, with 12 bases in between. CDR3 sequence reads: CASCLGRSYEQYF. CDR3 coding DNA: TGTGCCAGCTGTCTGGGGCGATCCTACGAGCAGTACTTC.

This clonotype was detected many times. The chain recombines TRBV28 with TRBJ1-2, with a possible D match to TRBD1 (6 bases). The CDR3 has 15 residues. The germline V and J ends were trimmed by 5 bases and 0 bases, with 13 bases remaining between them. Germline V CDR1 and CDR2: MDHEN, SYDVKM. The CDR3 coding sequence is TGTGCCAGCAGTCCCCTAGGGGGGACTAACTATGGCTACACCTTC. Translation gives CASSPLGGTNYGYTF.

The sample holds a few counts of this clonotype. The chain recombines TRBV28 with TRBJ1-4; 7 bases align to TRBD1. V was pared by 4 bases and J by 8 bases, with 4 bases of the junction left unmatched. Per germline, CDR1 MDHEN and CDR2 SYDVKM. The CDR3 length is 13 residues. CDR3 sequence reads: CASSSTGEEKLFF. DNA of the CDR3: TGTGCCAGCAGTTCAACAGGGGAGGAAAAACTGTTTTTT.

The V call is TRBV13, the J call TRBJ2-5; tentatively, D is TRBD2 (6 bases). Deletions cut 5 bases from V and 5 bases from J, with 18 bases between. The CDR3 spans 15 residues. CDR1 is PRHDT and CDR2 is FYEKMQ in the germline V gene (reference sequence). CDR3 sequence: CASSHLGGSGETQYF. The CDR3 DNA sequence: TGTGCCAGCAGCCACTTGGGGGGTTCAGGGGAGACCCAGTACTTC.

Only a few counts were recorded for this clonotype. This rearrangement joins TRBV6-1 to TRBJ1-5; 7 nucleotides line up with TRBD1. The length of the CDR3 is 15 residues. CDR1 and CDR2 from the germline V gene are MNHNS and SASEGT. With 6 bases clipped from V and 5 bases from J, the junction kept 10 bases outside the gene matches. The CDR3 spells CASRVRRQGDQPQHF. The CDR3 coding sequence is TGTGCCAGCAGGGTACGGCGACAGGGAGATCAGCCCCAGCATTTT.

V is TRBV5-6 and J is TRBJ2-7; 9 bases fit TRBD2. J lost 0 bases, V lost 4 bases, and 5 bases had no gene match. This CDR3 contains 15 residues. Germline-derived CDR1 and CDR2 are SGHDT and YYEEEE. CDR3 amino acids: CASSPGLADSYEQYF. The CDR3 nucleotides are TGTGCCAGCAGCCCGGGACTAGCCGACTCCTACGAGCAGTACTTC.

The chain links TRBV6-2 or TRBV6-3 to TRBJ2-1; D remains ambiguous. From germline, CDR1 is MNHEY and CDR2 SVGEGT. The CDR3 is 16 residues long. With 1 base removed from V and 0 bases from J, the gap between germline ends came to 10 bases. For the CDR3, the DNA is TGTGCCAGCAGTTACTGGGTTGCTAGCTCCTACAATGAGCAGTTCTTC. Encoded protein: CASSYWVASSYNEQFF.

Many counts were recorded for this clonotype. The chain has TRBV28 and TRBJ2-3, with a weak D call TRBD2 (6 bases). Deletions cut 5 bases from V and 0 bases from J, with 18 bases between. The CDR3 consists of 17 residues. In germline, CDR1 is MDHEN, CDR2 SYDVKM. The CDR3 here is CASSPPGLASSTDTQYF. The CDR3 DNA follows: TGTGCCAGCAGTCCGCCGGGGCTAGCGTCTAGCACAGATACGCAGTATTTT.

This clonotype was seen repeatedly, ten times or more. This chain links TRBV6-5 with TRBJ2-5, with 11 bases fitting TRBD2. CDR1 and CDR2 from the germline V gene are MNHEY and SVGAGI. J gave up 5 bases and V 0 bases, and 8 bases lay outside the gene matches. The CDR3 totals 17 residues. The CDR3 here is CASSYSTASGRSETQYF. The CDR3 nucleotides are TGTGCCAGCAGTTACTCGACCGCTAGCGGGAGGAGCGAGACCCAGTACTTC.

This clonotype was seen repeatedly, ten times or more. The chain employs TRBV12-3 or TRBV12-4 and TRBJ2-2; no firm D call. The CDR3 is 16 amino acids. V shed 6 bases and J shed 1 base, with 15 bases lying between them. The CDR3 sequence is CASSPRASLNTGELFF. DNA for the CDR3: TGTGCCAGCAGCCCCCGGGCGTCTCTGAACACCGGGGAGCTGTTTTTT.

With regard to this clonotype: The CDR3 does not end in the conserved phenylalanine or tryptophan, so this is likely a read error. For the CDR3, the DNA is TGTGCCAGCAGCCAGTGGGTTTCTAAGGTAGCCCTTCAGTACTCC. Its translation: CASSQWVSKVALQYS. The rearrangement links TRBV11-2 to TRBJ2-4; D is unclear. Germline V gives CDR1 SGHAT, CDR2 FQNNGV. V was pared by 5 bases and J by 11 bases, with 22 bases between. The CDR3 sequence is 15 residues long.

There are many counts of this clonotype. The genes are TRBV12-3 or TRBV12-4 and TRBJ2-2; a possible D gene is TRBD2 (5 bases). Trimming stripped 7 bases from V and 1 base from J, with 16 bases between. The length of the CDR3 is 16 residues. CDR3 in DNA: TGTGCCAGCAACGGACTTTCTACAGTGAACACCGGGGAGCTGTTTTTT. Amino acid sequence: CASNGLSTVNTGELFF.

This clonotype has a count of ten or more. DNA for the CDR3: TGTGCCAGCAGTTCGGGCGCGTACACAGATACGCAGTATTTT. Translating gives CASSSGAYTDTQYF. The V call is TRBV27, the J call TRBJ2-3; D is ambiguous. V lost 4 bases and J lost 2, with 10 bases in between. The CDR3 contains 14 residues. The germline gives CDR1 MNHEY, CDR2 SMNVEV (reference sequence).